These T cell receptor beta chains were read from a single sample in a study of T cells after yellow fever vaccination. TCRdb processed the 5' RACE reads anew with MiXCR; each CDR3 protein has one entry. The sample carries around 160,000 distinct CDR3 sequences, about 7% recorded once. The sequencing here drew on CD4+ T cells sorted from PBMCs, taken 5 days after the first yellow fever vaccination. The receptor source for this set is a man between 18 and 29 years old who received the YFV17D yellow fever vaccine. Both conserved end residues are part of each CDR3. Each record gives: J gene, V gene, clone size, D gene, CDR3 protein, CDR3 DNA. D genes are given only for firm matches. Clone sizes are given selectively: once, few, many, or a class where the clone is expanded.

TRBJ2-3 | TRBV12-3/TRBV12-4 | many | . | CASSLPPGAVTDTQYF | TGTGCCAGCAGCCTGCCGCCGGGAGCGGTTACAGATACGCAGTATTTT
TRBJ1-2 | TRBV6-5 | many | . | CASSYSMLPAGHGYTF | TGTGCCAGCAGTTACTCGATGCTTCCGGCAGGACATGGCTACACCTTC
TRBJ2-7 | TRBV27 | many | TRBD1 | CASSLLNRGDSEQYF | TGTGCCAGCAGTTTATTAAACAGGGGCGATAGCGAGCAGTACTTC
TRBJ2-5 | TRBV28 | . | TRBD1 | CASSLPGGIETQYF | TGTGCCAGCAGCCTACCAGGGGGTATTGAGACCCAGTACTTC
TRBJ2-3 | TRBV4-3 | . | . | CASSTRLGTDTQYF | TGCGCCAGCAGCACCCGTTTGGGCACAGATACGCAGTATTTT
TRBJ1-5 | TRBV6-1 | few | TRBD1 | CASSPDDRGITPNQPQHF | TGTGCCAGCAGCCCCGATGACAGGGGAATCACCCCAAATCAGCCCCAGCATTTT
TRBJ2-2 | TRBV2 | many | TRBD1 | CASSDRGTGELFF | TGCGCCAGCAGCGACAGGGGCACCGGGGAGCTGTTTTTT
TRBJ2-7 | TRBV4-3 | many | . | CGGRFSYEQYF | TGCGGAGGCCGATTCTCCTACGAGCAGTACTTC
TRBJ2-1 | TRBV7-7 | . | . | CASSKERYNEQFF | TGTGCCAGCAGCAAGGAGCGGTACAATGAGCAGTTCTTC
TRBJ1-1 | TRBV9 | many | . | CASSPGPWNPAFF | TGTGCCAGCAGCCCTGGACCGTGGAACCCAGCTTTCTTT
TRBJ2-6 | TRBV4-2 | many | TRBD2 | CASSPLAGTDSGANVLTF | TGTGCCAGCAGCCCTCTAGCGGGGACAGACTCTGGGGCCAACGTCCTGACTTTC
TRBJ2-2 | TRBV20-1 | . | . | CSASGTSNTGELFF | TGCAGTGCTTCCGGGACATCGAACACCGGGGAGCTGTTTTTT
TRBJ2-3 | TRBV7-2 | many | . | CASSFAAPPDTQYF | TGTGCCAGCAGCTTCGCGGCCCCCCCAGATACGCAGTATTTT
TRBJ2-3 | TRBV6-4 | . | TRBD1 | CACSVGTGANTALTDTQYF | TGTGCCTGCAGTGTGGGGACAGGGGCCAATACTGCACTCACAGATACGCAGTATTTT
TRBJ1-6 | TRBV12-3/TRBV12-4 | many | . | CASSSYLSPLHF | TGTGCCAGCAGTTCCTATCTGTCACCCCTCCACTTT
TRBJ2-2 | TRBV10-3 | . | TRBD1 | CAISEGTGGPGELFF | TGTGCCATCAGTGAGGGGACAGGGGGACCCGGGGAGCTGTTTTTT
TRBJ1-1 | TRBV11-2 | . | . | CASTIRQSEAFF | TGTGCCAGCACCATCCGACAGTCTGAAGCTTTCTTT
TRBJ1-2 | TRBV19 | many | . | CASSDLDGDYGYTF | TGTGCCAGTAGTGATTTGGATGGGGACTATGGCTACACCTTC
TRBJ2-5 | TRBV7-3 | few | . | CASSLSGHQETQYF | TGTGCCAGTTCACTTAGCGGACACCAAGAGACCCAGTACTTC
TRBJ2-2 | TRBV5-1 | . | TRBD1 | CASSQQGQGVAGELFF | TGCGCCAGCAGCCAACAAGGACAGGGGGTAGCCGGGGAGCTGTTTTTT
TRBJ2-3 | TRBV11-1 | many | . | CASSPRPGWRTGTDTQYF | TGTGCCAGCAGCCCGCGTCCCGGATGGCGGACAGGCACAGATACGCAGTATTTT
TRBJ1-6 | TRBV20-1 | few | TRBD1 | CSASQQGNNSPLHF | TGCAGTGCTAGTCAACAGGGGAATAATTCACCCCTCCACTTT
TRBJ2-7 | TRBV4-1 | many | . | CASSQDRGTPYEQYF | TGCGCCAGCAGCCAAGATCGAGGCACCCCCTACGAGCAGTACTTC
TRBJ2-1 | TRBV12-3/TRBV12-4 | many | TRBD2 | CASSSSGVYNEQFF | TGTGCCAGCAGCTCTAGCGGGGTCTACAATGAGCAGTTCTTC
TRBJ1-1 | TRBV5-1 | few | TRBD1 | CASSESGQGAYEAFF | TGCGCCAGCAGCGAATCCGGACAGGGGGCTTACGAAGCTTTCTTT
TRBJ1-5 | TRBV3-1 | . | . | CASSQSGVDQPQHF | TGTGCCAGCAGCCAATCTGGGGTGGATCAGCCCCAGCATTTT
TRBJ1-2 | TRBV3-1 | many | . | CASSQVFSYTRPNYGYTF | TGTGCCAGCAGCCAAGTATTCTCCTATACTAGACCTAACTATGGCTACACCTTC
TRBJ2-5 | TRBV28 | many | TRBD2 | CASRPGGETQYF | TGTGCCAGCAGGCCGGGGGGAGAGACCCAGTACTTC
TRBJ1-5 | TRBV24-1 | . | . | CATSDPYLDGNQPQHF | TGTGCCACCAGTGACCCGTACCTGGATGGCAATCAGCCCCAGCATTTT
TRBJ1-4 | TRBV4-3 | many | TRBD1 | CASSQGWTGGRKEKLFF | TGCGCCAGCAGCCAAGGTTGGACAGGGGGTCGTAAGGAAAAACTGTTTTTT
TRBJ2-5 | TRBV28 | many | . | CASKWGGSQETQYF | TGTGCCAGCAAATGGGGTGGCAGCCAAGAGACCCAGTACTTC